Below are 8 T cell receptor beta chains sequenced from a single sample in a study of blood T cell repertoires in COVID-19. Sequencing used immunoSEQ multiplex PCR; TCRdb keeps in-frame clones, though not all of them. Counted here are about 150,000 clones, 78% occurring once; the ten biggest clones make up about 1.8%. Specimen: peripheral blood. The receptor source for this set is a man at least 80 years old with acute or convalescent COVID-19.

This clone was picked up many times. This chain connects TRBV7-9 to TRBJ1-6; D might be TRBD1 (5 bases). The CDR3 covers 16 residues. V lost 3 bases and J 7 bases, leaving 16 bases between the germline ends. Germline lookup yields CDR1 SEHNR and CDR2 FQNEAQ (reference sequence). In nucleotides, the CDR3 is TGTGCCAGCAGCTTCACGGCAACAGGAGGGAATTCACCCCTCCACTTT. This codes for CASSFTATGGNSPLHF.

DNA of the CDR3: TGCGCCAGCAGCCGGGAGTTAGGGACAGCAAATTCACCCCTCCACTTT. It yields the protein CASSRELGTANSPLHF. The chain links TRBV5-1 to TRBJ1-6; 7 bases align to TRBD1. CDR3 length equals 16 residues. CDR1 SGHRS and CDR2 YFSETQ come from the germline V gene. Losses at the gene ends were 4 bases for V and 7 bases for J; bases not matched to a gene: 11. Combining the CDR3 with reference TRBV5-1 and TRBJ1-6 gives the whole variable domain KAGVTQTPRYLIKTRGQQVTLSCSPISGHRSVSWYQQTPGQGLQFLFEYFSETQRNKGNFPGRFSGRQFSNSRSEMNVSTLELGDSALYLCASSRELGTANSPLHFGNGTRLTVT.

This chain links TRBV12-2 with TRBJ2-4; no DNA check was done on the table's D call, TRBD1. TRBV12-2 is an annotated pseudogene. There are 17 residues in the CDR3. CDR3 sequence: CASRLLQGARAKNIQYF. The CDR3 DNA is TGTGCAAGTCGCTTGCTTCAGGGGGCAAGAGCCAAAAACATTCAGTACTTC.

V and J are TRBV7-2 and TRBJ1-2, with 8 bases lining up with TRBD1. This CDR3 has 14 amino acids. Trimming cost V 3 bases and J 3 bases; bases outside gene matches: 3. Germline V gives CDR1 SGHTA, CDR2 FQGNSA. The CDR3 DNA reads as TGTGCCAGCAGCTTTCAGACAGGGGACTATGGCTACACCTTC. The encoded protein is CASSFQTGDYGYTF.

The CDR3 region is CASSQESAGRPGELFF. In DNA form, the CDR3 reads TGCGCCAGCAGCCAAGAGAGTGCAGGCCGTCCCGGGGAGCTGTTTTTT. The genes are TRBV4-1 and TRBJ2-2; D is unresolved. The CDR3 is 16 amino acids. Trimming removed 0 bases at V and 6 bases at J, with 14 bases between. CDR1 is MGHRA, CDR2 YSYEKL, per germline.

The V gene is TRBV27, the J gene TRBJ2-6; no clear D. There are 15 residues in the CDR3. The germline V gene encodes CDR1 MNHEY and CDR2 SMNVEV (reference sequence). V was trimmed by 4 bases and J by 4 bases, leaving 11 bases between them. The CDR3 is CASSSPHLGANVLTF. The CDR3, as DNA: TGTGCCAGCAGTTCCCCTCATCTAGGGGCCAACGTCCTGACTTTC.

The V call is TRBV5-4, the J call TRBJ2-1, with 14 bases fitting TRBD2. Trimming took 0 bases from V and 5 from J; bases not matched to a gene: 4. The germline V gene encodes CDR1 SGHNT and CDR2 YYREEE (reference sequence). The CDR3 consists of 17 residues. Written as DNA, the CDR3 is TGTGCCAGCAGCTTGGGACTAGCGGGGGGGCTAAACAATGAGCAGTTCTTC. Translated, it gives CASSLGLAGGLNNEQFF.

This chain uses TRBV6-1 with TRBJ1-4; a weak D match, TRBD1 (6 bases). V lost 2 bases to trimming and J lost 5 bases, with 12 bases between them. Germline V gives CDR1 MNHNS, CDR2 SASEGT. The CDR3 spans 15 residues. CDR3 sequence: CASSEPGGANEKLFF. The CDR3 coding sequence is TGTGCCAGCAGTGAACCGGGGGGGGCCAATGAAAAACTGTTTTTT.